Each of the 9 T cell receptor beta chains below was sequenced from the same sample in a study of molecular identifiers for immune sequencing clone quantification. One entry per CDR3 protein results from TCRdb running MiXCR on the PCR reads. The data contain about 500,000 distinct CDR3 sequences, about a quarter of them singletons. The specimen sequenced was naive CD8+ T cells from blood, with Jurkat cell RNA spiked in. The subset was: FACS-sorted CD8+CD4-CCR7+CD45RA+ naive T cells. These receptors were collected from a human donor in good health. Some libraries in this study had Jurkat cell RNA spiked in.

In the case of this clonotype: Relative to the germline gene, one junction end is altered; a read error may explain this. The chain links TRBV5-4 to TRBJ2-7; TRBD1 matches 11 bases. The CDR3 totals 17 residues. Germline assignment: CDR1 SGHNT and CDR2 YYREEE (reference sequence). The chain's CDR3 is CVSSTDRGHLSSYEQYF. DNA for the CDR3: TGTGTCAGCAGCACGGACAGGGGGCACCTCTCGTCCTACGAGCAGTACTTC.

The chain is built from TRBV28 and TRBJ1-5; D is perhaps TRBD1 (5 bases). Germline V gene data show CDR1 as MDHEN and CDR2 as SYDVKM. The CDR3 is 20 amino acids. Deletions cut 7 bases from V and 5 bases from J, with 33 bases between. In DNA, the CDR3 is TGTGCCAGCAATTTGAATGGAGATAACCCAGGGACTTCTTGGGATCAGCCCCAGCATTTT. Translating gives CASNLNGDNPGTSWDQPQHF.

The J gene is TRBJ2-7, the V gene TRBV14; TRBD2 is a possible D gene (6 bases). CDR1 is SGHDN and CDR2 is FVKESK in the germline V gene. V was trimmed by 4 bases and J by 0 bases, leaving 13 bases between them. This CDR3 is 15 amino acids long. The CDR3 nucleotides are TGTGCCAGCAGCCTAAATGGGAGGTCCTCCTACGAGCAGTACTTC. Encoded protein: CASSLNGRSSYEQYF.

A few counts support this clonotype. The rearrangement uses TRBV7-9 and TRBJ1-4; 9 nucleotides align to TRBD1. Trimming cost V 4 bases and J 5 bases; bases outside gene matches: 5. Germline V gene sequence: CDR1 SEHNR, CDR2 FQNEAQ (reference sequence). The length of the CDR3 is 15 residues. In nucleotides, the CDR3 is TGTGCCAGCAGCTCACCGGGACAGGGAAATGAAAAACTGTTTTTT. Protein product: CASSSPGQGNEKLFF.

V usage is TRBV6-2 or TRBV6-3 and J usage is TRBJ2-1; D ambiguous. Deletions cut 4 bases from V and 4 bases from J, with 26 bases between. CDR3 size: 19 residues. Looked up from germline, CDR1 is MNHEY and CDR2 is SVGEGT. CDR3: CASSSVPAGSPERYNEQFF. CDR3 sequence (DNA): TGTGCCAGCAGTTCCGTCCCCGCCGGTAGCCCGGAGAGATACAATGAGCAGTTCTTC.

The CDR3 sequence is CASRGPENYGYTF. As DNA, the CDR3 is TGTGCCAGCCGGGGGCCAGAGAACTATGGCTACACCTTC. The V gene is TRBV2, the J gene TRBJ1-2, with D possibly matching TRBD1 (6 bases). Per germline, CDR1 SNHLY and CDR2 FYNNEI. This CDR3 is 13 amino acids long. Deletions cut 8 bases from V and 2 bases from J, with 12 bases between.

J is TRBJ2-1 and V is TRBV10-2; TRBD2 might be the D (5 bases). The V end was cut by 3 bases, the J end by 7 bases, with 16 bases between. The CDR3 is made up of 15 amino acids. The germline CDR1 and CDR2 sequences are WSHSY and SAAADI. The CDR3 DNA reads TGCGCCAGCAGTGATATGTTCGAGGGTAAGAATGAGCAGTTCTTC. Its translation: CASSDMFEGKNEQFF.

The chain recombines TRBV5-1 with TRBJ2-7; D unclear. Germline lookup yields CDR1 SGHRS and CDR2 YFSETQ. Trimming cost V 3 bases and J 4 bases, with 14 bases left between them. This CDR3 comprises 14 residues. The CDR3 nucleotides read TGCGCCAGCAGCTCCACGGGCGCGACTTACGAGCAGTACTTC. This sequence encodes CASSSTGATYEQYF.

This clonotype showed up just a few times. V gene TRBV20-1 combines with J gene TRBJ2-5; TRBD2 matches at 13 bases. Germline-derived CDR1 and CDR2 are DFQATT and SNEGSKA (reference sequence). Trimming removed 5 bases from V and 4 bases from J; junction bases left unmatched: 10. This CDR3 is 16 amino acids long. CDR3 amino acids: CSAPTSGRVYRETQYF. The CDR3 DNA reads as TGCAGTGCTCCCACTAGCGGGAGGGTGTATCGAGAGACCCAGTACTTC.